Following are 14 T cell receptor beta chains from one sample sequenced in a study of Tregs in tolerant kidney transplant recipients. The data were produced by immunoSEQ multiplex PCR, yet TCRdb's version contains in-frame clones alone and is incomplete. The sample lists roughly 80,000 clones; 91% were seen once. Mixed chimerism was transient after nonmyeloablative marrow transplants from related graft donors. This sample comprised CD4+ T cells from blood (PBMCs), obtained 24 months after the transplant. Source of these receptors: a human patient who received a combined kidney and bone marrow transplant. Part of the T cells may come from the graft donor.

The chain uses TRBV19 and TRBJ2-2, with D unresolved. The CDR3 length is 14 residues. Trimming removed 7 bases at V and 2 bases at J, with 11 bases between. Per the germline V gene, CDR1 is LNHDA and CDR2 is SQIVND (reference sequence). CDR3 region: CASTPFLNTGELFF. In DNA form, the CDR3 reads TGTGCCAGTACCCCCTTCCTAAACACCGGGGAGCTGTTTTTT.

The V gene is TRBV2, the J gene TRBJ2-5; 8 nucleotides line up with TRBD1. CDR1 is SNHLY and CDR2 is FYNNEI in the germline V gene. CDR3 size: 13 residues. J gave up 2 bases and V 6 bases, and 2 bases lay outside the gene matches. CDR3 residues: CASRRTGQETQYF. The CDR3 DNA is TGTGCCAGCAGAAGGACAGGGCAAGAGACCCAGTACTTC.

The V call is TRBV7-3, the J call TRBJ2-3, with D unclear. Trimming shortened V by 5 bases and J by 3 bases, and 6 bases separated the two germline ends. From germline, CDR1 is SGHTA and CDR2 FQGTGA. The CDR3 is 12 residues long. The CDR3 spells CASSPTTDTQYF. The CDR3 DNA reads as TGTGCCAGCAGCCCCACTACAGATACGCAGTATTTT.

V and J are TRBV5-6 and TRBJ2-5; TRBD1 aligns across 10 bases. The CDR3 totals 14 residues. The trim removed 4 bases at V and 4 bases at J, leaving 4 bases unmatched. Germline V CDR1 and CDR2: SGHDT, YYEEEE. The CDR3 region is CASSGDRGAETQYF. The CDR3 DNA reads TGTGCCAGCAGCGGGGACAGGGGTGCAGAGACCCAGTACTTC.

The chain combines TRBV10-3 with TRBJ1-5, with 9 bases that match TRBD1. J lost 1 base, V lost 3 bases, and 4 bases had no gene match. CDR3 length: 16 residues. CDR1 is ENHRY and CDR2 is SYGVKD in the germline V gene. This CDR3 is CAISDPGTGSNQPQHF. The DNA of the CDR3 is TGTGCCATCAGTGACCCCGGGACAGGGAGCAATCAGCCCCAGCATTTT.

The chain uses TRBV4-1 and TRBJ2-1; no definite D call. Between the trimmed V and J ends, which lost 1 base and 2 bases, there was a span of 12 bases. From germline, CDR1 is MGHRA and CDR2 YSYEKL. The CDR3 loop spans 16 amino acids. This chain's CDR3 is CASSQAPSTAYNEQFF. The CDR3 nucleotides are TGCGCCAGCAGCCAAGCCCCTAGTACGGCCTACAATGAGCAGTTCTTC.

V usage is TRBV19 and J usage is TRBJ2-1; 8 positions agree with TRBD2. This CDR3 region has 15 residues. CDR1 and CDR2 from the germline V gene are LNHDA and SQIVND (reference sequence). V was pared by 4 bases and J by 5 bases, with 7 bases of the junction left unmatched. CDR3 DNA: TGTGCCAGTAGTAAAAGCGGGAGAGTCAACAATGAGCAGTTCTTC. Its translation is CASSKSGRVNNEQFF. The full variable domain, rest sourced from reference TRBV19 and TRBJ2-1, is DGGITQSPKYLFRKEGQNVTLSCEQNLNHDAMYWYRQDPGQGLRLIYYSQIVNDFQKGDIAEGYSVSREKKESFPLTVTSAQKNPTAFYLCASSKSGRVNNEQFFGPGTRLTVL.

This sequence joins TRBV7-7 and TRBJ2-3; the D gene is possibly TRBD2 (6 bases). Germline-derived CDR1 and CDR2 are SSHAT and FNYEAQ (reference sequence). The V gene lost 5 bases and the J gene lost 0 bases, with 12 bases spanning the gap. This CDR3 spans 15 amino acids. The CDR3 protein is CASSPGLFSTDTQYF. The CDR3 coding sequence is TGTGCCAGCAGCCCGGGACTTTTTAGCACAGATACGCAGTATTTT.

The gene calls are TRBV7-3 and TRBJ2-1; D is possibly TRBD2 (5 bases). The CDR3 extends over 15 amino acids. V lost 4 bases and J lost 5, with 15 bases in between. Germline CDR1 SGHTA, CDR2 FQGTGA. CDR3 residues: CASSSGLVLNNEQFF. The CDR3 coding sequence is TGTGCCAGCAGCTCAGGACTTGTACTAAACAATGAGCAGTTCTTC.

Points on this clone: The identical CDR3 is also encoded by other nucleotide sequences in the sample. The CDR3 protein is CATSREGGYESPLHF. CDR3 nucleotide sequence: TGTGCCACCAGCAGAGAGGGGGGGTACGAATCCCCCCTCCACTTT. This chain connects TRBV15 to TRBJ1-6; possible D gene TRBD1, 5 bases. CDR1 and CDR2 from the germline V gene are LNHNV and YYDKDF (reference sequence). V lost 0 bases, J lost 13 bases, and 16 bases lay in between. This CDR3 spans 15 amino acids. Full variable domain (outside the CDR3, taken from reference TRBV15 and TRBJ1-6): DAMVIQNPRYQVTQFGKPVTLSCSQTLNHNVMYWYQQKSSQAPKLLFHYYDKDFNNEADTPDNFQSRRPNTSFCFLDIRSPGLGDTAMYLCATSREGGYESPLHFGNGTRLTVT.

This rearrangement joins TRBV28 to TRBJ1-6; no clear D gene. The germline V gene encodes CDR1 MDHEN and CDR2 SYDVKM. V lost 3 bases and J lost 11, with 20 bases in between. The CDR3 consists of 16 residues. CDR3 residues: CASSFTPGIGRAPLHF. The CDR3 DNA is TGTGCCAGCAGTTTTACTCCTGGGATCGGGAGGGCACCCCTCCACTTT.

This chain connects TRBV7-2 to TRBJ2-1; tentatively, D is TRBD2 (6 bases). CDR1 SGHTA and CDR2 FQGNSA come from the germline V gene. This CDR3 is 15 amino acids long. V was cut by 1 base and J by 1 base, with 8 bases left in between. CDR3 amino acids: CASSLDGGSYNEQFF. The CDR3 DNA is TGTGCCAGCAGCTTAGACGGGGGTTCCTACAATGAGCAGTTCTTC. The full variable domain, in which reference TRBV7-2 and TRBJ2-1 provide the parts outside the CDR3, is GAGVSQSPSNKVTEKGKDVELRCDPISGHTALYWYRQSLGQGLEFLIYFQGNSAPDKSGLPSDRFSAERTGGSVSTLTIQRTQQEDSAVYLCASSLDGGSYNEQFFGPGTRLTVL.

Note on this clone: Additional DNA sequences in this sample encode the identical CDR3. The chain couples TRBV5-6 to TRBJ1-6, with TRBD1 matching over 7 bases. The CDR3 consists of 13 residues. V dropped 4 bases and J dropped 7; count of bases not matched to a gene: 2. Germline V gene sequence: CDR1 SGHDT, CDR2 YYEEEE. DNA for the CDR3: TGTGCCAGCAGCACGGACAGGAATTCACCCCTCCACTTT. This sequence encodes CASSTDRNSPLHF.

J is TRBJ2-5 and V is TRBV21-1; the D call of TRBD1 is as the table states it, not checked on the DNA. TRBV21-1 is listed as a pseudogene. There are 13 residues in the CDR3. The CDR3 coding sequence is TGTGCCAGCACCGGTCGAGCACAGGAGACCCAGTACTTC. Translation: CASTGRAQETQYF.